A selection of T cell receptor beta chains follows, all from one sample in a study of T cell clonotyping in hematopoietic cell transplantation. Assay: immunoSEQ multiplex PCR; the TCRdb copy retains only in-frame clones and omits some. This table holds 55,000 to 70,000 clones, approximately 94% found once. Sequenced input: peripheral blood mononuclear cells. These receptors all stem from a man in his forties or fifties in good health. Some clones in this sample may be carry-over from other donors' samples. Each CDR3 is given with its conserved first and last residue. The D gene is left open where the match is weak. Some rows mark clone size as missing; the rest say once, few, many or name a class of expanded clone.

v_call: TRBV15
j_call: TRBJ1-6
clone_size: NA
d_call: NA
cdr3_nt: TGTGCCACCAGCAGAGACGTATTGGACTCACCCCTCCACTTT
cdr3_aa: CATSRDVLDSPLHF

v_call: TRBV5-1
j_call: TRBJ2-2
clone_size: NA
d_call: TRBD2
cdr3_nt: TGCGCCAGCAGCTTGGTCGGGACTAGCGGGGGGCCGCATACCGGGGAGCTGTTTTTT
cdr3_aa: CASSLVGTSGGPHTGELFF

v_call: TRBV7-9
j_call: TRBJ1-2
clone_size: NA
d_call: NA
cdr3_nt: TGTGCCAGCAGCTTATTGGGGGATTTGGACTACACCTTC
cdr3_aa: CASSLLGDLDYTF

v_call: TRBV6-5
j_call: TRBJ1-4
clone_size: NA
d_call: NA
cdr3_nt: TGTGCCAGCACTGGCGGTGAAAAACTGTTTTTT
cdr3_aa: CASTGGEKLFF

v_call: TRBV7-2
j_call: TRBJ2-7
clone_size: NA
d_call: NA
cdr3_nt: TGTGCCAGCAGCTTAGGGGTTAGCGAGCAGTACTTC
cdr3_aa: CASSLGVSEQYF

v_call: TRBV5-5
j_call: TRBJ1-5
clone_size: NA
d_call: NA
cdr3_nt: TGTGCCAGCAGCTTGGAGGGCGGGGATAGCAATCAGCCCCAGCATTTT
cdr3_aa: CASSLEGGDSNQPQHF

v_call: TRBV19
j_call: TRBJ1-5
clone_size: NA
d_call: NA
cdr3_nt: TGTGCCAGTAGTATCTTATCGTACGGTGGTCAGCCCCAGCATTTT
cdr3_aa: CASSILSYGGQPQHF

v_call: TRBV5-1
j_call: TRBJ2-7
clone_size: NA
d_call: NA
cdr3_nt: TGCGCCAGCAGCCCGGGGAGCCACGAGCAGTACTTC
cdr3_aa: CASSPGSHEQYF

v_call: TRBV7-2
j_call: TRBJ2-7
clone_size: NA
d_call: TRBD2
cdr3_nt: TGTGCCAGCAGCTTATCCCTGGGGCGGGGGAGCTACGAGCAGTACTTC
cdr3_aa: CASSLSLGRGSYEQYF

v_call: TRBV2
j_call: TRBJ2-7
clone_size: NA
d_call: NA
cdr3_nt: TGTGCCAGCCGGGCCTGGGGGTACGAGCAGTACTTC
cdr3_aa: CASRAWGYEQYF

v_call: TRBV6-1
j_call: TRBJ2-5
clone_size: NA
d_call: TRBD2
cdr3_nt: TGTGCCAGCAGTGAAGTCGCTAGCGGGGGGACCCAAGAGACCCAGTACTTC
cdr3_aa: CASSEVASGGTQETQYF

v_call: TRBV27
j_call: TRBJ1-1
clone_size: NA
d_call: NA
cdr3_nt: TGTGCCAGCAGTTTAGTGTCGGGGGGCACTGAAGCTTTCTTT
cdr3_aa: CASSLVSGGTEAFF

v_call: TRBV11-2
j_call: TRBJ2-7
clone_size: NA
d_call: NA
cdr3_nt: TGTGCCAGCAGCCCAAGGGGGGCCTACGAGCAGTACTTC
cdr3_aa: CASSPRGAYEQYF

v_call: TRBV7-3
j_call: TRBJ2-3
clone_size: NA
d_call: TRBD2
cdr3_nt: TGTGCCAGCAGCACTTCAGCACTAGCGGGAGGGACGCAGTATTTT
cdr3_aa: CASSTSALAGGTQYF

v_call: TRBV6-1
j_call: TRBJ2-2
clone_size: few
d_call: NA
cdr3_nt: TGTGCCAGCAGTGAACGCAGGGACGCCGGGGAGCTGTTTTTT
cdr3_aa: CASSERRDAGELFF

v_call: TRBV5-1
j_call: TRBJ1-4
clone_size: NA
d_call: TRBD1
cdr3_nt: TGCGCCAGCAGCAGCGGGACAGGGGGTGGAAAACTGTTTTTT
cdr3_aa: CASSSGTGGGKLFF

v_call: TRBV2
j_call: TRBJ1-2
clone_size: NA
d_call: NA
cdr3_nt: TGTGCCAGCAGCACCCAGAGACCGGAGGGCTACACCTTC
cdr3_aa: CASSTQRPEGYTF

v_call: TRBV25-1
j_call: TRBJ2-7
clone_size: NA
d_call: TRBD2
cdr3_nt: TGTGCCAGCAGTGAGAGGCGGGAGGGCTACGAGCAGTACTTC
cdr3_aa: CASSERREGYEQYF

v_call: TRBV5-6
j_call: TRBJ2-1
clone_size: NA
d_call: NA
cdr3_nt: TGTGCCAGCAGCATCGGATGGGGTGAGCAGTTCTTC
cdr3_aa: CASSIGWGEQFF

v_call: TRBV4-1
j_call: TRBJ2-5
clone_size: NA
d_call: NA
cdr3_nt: TGCGCCAGCAGCCAAGATACCCAGGGTGAGACCCAGTACTTC
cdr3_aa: CASSQDTQGETQYF

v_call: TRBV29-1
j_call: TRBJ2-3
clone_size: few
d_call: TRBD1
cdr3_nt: TGCAGCGTCGACGGAGACAGGGGTCCTTATACGCAGTATTTT
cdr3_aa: CSVDGDRGPYTQYF

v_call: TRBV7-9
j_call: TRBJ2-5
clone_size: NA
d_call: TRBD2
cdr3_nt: TGTGCCAGCAGCCCCCGTTCGACTAGCGGGGGTTTCAAAGAGACCCAGTACTTC
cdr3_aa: CASSPRSTSGGFKETQYF

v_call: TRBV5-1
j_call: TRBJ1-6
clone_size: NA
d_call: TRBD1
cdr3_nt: TGCGCCAGCAGCTCATCGACAGGGGGCTATAATTCACCCCTCCACTTT
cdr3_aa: CASSSSTGGYNSPLHF

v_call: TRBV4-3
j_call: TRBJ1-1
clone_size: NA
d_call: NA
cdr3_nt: TGCGCCAGCAGCCAAGGGGTGGTGAACACTGAAGCTTTCTTT
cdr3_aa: CASSQGVVNTEAFF

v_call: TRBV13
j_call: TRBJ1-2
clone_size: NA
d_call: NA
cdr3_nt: TGTGCCAGCAGCGGCAGATTAAATAACTATGGCTACACCTTC
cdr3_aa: CASSGRLNNYGYTF

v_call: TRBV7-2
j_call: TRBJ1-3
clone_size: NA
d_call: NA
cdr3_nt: TGTGCCAGCAGCCCAGGGCCTAGCTCTGGAAACACCATATATTTT
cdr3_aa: CASSPGPSSGNTIYF

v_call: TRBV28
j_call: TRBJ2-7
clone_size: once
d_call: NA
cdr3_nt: TGTGCCAGCAGTTCCAGACCCGACAGTTACGAGCAGTACTTC
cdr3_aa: CASSSRPDSYEQYF

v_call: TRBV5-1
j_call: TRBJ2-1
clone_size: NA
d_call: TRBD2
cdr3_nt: TGCGCCAGCAGCCAACTAGCGGGAGGTTTTCTATCTTTCTTC
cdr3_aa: CASSQLAGGFLSFF

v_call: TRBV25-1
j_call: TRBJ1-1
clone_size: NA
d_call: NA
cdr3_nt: TGTGCCAGCAGTGAACACTTAGGAGGTGAAGCTTTCTTT
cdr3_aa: CASSEHLGGEAFF

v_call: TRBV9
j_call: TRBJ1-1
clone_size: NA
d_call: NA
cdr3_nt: TGTGCCAGCAGCGTATACCCGTACACTGAAGCTTTCTTT
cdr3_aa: CASSVYPYTEAFF

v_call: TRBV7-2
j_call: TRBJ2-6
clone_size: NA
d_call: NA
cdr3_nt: TGTGCCAGCAGCTTCCGAAGCTCTGGGGCCAACGTCCTGACTTTC
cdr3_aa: CASSFRSSGANVLTF

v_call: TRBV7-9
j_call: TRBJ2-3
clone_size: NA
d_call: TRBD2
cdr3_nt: TGTGCCAGCAGGCCTAGCGGGGATACGCAGTATTTT
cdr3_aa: CASRPSGDTQYF

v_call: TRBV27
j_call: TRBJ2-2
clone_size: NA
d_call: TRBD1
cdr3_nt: TGTGCCAGCAGTTCGACAGGGGGCTCTGTTTTTTTCGGGGAGCTGTTTTTT
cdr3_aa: CASSSTGGSVFFGELFF

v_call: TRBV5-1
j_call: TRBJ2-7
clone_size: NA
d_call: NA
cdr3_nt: TGCGCCAGCAGCTCCGGGACCAACCCCTACGAGCAGTACTTC
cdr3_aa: CASSSGTNPYEQYF

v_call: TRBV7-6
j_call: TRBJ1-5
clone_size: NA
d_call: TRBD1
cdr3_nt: TGTGCCAGCAGCGAAAAGCCCGCACAGGGGCGCAATCAGCCCCAGCATTTT
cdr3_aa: CASSEKPAQGRNQPQHF

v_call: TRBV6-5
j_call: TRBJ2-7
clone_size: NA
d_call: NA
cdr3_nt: TGTGCCAGCAGTTACTCGTTCGGCTACGAGCAGTACTTC
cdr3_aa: CASSYSFGYEQYF

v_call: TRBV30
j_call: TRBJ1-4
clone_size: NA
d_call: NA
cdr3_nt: TGTGCCTGGAGTGAGCTCCATGAAAAACTGTTTTTT
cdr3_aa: CAWSELHEKLFF

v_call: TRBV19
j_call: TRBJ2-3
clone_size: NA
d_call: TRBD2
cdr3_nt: TGTGCCAGTATGCGGCGGGAGGGCCGGATAGATACGCAGTATTTT
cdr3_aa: CASMRREGRIDTQYF

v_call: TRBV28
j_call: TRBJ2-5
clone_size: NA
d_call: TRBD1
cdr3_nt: TGTGCCAGCAGTCCGCACAGGGGGCAAGAGACCCAGTACTTC
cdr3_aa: CASSPHRGQETQYF

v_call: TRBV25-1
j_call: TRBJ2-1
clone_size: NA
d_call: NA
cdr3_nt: TGTGCCAGCAGTAAATCTGACGGGGGAACGCAGTTCTTC
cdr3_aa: CASSKSDGGTQFF

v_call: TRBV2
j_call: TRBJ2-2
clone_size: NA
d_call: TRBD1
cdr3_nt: TGTGCCAGCAGGCTAGGACAGGTTCCCGGGGAGCTGTTTTTT
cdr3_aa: CASRLGQVPGELFF

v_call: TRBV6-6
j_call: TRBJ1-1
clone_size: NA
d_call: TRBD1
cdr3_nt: TGTGCCAGCAGCCCGGACAGGATAAACACTGAAGCTTTCTTT
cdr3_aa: CASSPDRINTEAFF

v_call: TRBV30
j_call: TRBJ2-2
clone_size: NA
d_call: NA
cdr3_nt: TGTGCCTGGAGTGTGGGTTGGCCCGGAGGGAACACCGGGGAGCTGTTTTTT
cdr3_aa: CAWSVGWPGGNTGELFF

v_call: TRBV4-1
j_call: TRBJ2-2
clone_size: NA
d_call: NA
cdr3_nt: TGCGCCAGCAGCCAAGCGCCACTAGGGCGTGGGACGGGCAACGGGGAGCTGTTTTTT
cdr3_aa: CASSQAPLGRGTGNGELFF

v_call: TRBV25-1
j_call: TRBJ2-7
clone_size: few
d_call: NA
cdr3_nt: TGTGCCAGCAGTTCGGGGATGGGGTACGAGCAGTACTTC
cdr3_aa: CASSSGMGYEQYF

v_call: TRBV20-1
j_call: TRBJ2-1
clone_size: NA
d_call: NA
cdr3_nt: TGCAGTGCCAGGGGACATAATGAGCAGTTCTTC
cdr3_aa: CSARGHNEQFF

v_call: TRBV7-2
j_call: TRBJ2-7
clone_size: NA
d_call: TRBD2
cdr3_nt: TGTGCCAGCAGCCCGCGGGGGCTAGCGGGGGCCCACGAGCAGTACTTC
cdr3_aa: CASSPRGLAGAHEQYF

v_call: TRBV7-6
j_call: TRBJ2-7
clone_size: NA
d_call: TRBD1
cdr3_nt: TGTGCCAGCAGCTTAGCGGGACAGGGCCACGAGCAGTACTTC
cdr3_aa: CASSLAGQGHEQYF

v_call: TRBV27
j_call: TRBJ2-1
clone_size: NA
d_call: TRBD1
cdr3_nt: TGTGCCAGCAGACCACTGGGGGGCGGGACAGGGCCTTACAATGAGCAGTTCTTC
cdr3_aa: CASRPLGGGTGPYNEQFF

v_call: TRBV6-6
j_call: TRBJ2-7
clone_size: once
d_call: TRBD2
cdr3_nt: TGTGCCAGCAGCCGTCGTCTGGCGGGAGGCTCCTACGAGCAGTACTTC
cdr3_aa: CASSRRLAGGSYEQYF

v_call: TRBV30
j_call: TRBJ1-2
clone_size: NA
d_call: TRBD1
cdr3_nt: TGTGCCTGGAGTACCGGGACAGGGGTAGGTGGCTACACCTTC
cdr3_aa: CAWSTGTGVGGYTF

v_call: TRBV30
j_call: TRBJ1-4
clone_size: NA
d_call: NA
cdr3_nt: TGTGCCTGGCGGTACGGGAATGAAAAACTGTTTTTT
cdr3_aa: CAWRYGNEKLFF

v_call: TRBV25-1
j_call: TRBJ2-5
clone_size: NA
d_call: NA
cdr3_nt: TGTGCCAGCAGTGACTCCAGACACTCACCTTACGGGACCCAGTACTTC
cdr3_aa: CASSDSRHSPYGTQYF

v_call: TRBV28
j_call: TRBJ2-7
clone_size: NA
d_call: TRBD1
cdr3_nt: TGTGCCAGCAGTCCTTCCGGGACAGGGAACCCCTACGAGCAGTACTTC
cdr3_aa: CASSPSGTGNPYEQYF

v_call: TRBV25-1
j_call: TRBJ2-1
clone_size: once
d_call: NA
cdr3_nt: TGTGCCAGCAGCCCCACTAGCTACAATGAGCAGTTCTTC
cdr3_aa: CASSPTSYNEQFF

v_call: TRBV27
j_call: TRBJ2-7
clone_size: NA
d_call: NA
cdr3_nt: TGTGCCAGCAGTTTCCAGACCAGGGGCTACGAGCAGTACTTC
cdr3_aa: CASSFQTRGYEQYF

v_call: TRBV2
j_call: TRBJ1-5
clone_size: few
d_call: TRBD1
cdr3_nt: TGTGCCAGCAAGGCGACAGGGACCAATCAGCCCCAGCATTTT
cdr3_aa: CASKATGTNQPQHF

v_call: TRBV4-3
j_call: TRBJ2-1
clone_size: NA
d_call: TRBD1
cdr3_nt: TGCGCCAGCAGCCAAGATTTCGGACAGGGGTCCGTCAATGAGCAGTTCTTC
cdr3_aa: CASSQDFGQGSVNEQFF

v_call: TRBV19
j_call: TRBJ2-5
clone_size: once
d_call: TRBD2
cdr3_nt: TGTGCCAGTAGTACTGATAGCGGGAGCACCAGGGAGACCCAGTACTTC
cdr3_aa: CASSTDSGSTRETQYF

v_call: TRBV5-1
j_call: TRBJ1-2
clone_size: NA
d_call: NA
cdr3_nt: TGCGCCAGCAGCCTTACAAAAGATGGCTACACCTTC
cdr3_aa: CASSLTKDGYTF